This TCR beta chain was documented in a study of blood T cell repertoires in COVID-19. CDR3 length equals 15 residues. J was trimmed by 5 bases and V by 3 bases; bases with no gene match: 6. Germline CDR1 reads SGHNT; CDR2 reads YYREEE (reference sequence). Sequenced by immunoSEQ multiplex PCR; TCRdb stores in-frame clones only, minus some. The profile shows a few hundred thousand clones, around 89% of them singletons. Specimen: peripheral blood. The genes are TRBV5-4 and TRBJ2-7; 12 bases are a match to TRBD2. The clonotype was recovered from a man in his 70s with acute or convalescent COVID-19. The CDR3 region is CASSSGLAGSHEQYF. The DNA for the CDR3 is TGTGCCAGCAGCTCCGGACTAGCGGGATCTCACGAGCAGTACTTC.